Included here is one TCR beta chain sequence, with context. Assignment of participants to cohorts was predicated upon participant-reported clinical history. The data were taken from a study of blood T cell repertoires in COVID-19. As for the study in general: Sites in the United States, Italy and Spain provided acute and convalescent COVID-19 samples. PBMCs, B-cell-depleted T cells, or T cells provided the cDNA or gDNA that made up the material.

In the original analysis: Using reference gene primer amplification, nucleated cell counts were estimated. TCRdb's copy holds only in-frame clones and misses some; the assay was immunoSEQ multiplex PCR. The V and J calls and the clone size are those of that table, but D and trimming were determined from the DNA. The data hold 300,000 to 500,000 clones, with 88% observed a single time. Germline trimming cut 5 bases from V and 15 bases from J; bases unmatched to any gene: 9. CDR1 is KGHSH, CDR2 LQKENI, per germline. The CDR3 covers 12 residues. This clonotype was sampled from a woman in her 30s with acute COVID-19. Sequencing was performed on PBMCs or T cells enriched from blood (not recorded which). The chain has TRBV18 and TRBJ1-4, with 7 bases identical to TRBD1. CDR3 loop: CASSADRAILFF. CDR3 nucleotides: TGTGCCAGCTCAGCCGACAGGGCTATATTGTTTTTT.